This T cell receptor (beta chain) was captured in a study of T-cell reconstitution after alpha-beta-depleted transplantation in children. This clonotype was counted many times. The TCRbeta library incorporated unique molecular identifiers. TCRdb used MiXCR to reprocess the PCR reads, holding one entry per CDR3 protein. The repertoire holds 70,000 to 100,000 distinct CDR3 sequences, 9% to 15% seen once, with about 15% in the top ten. Trimming cost V 4 bases and J 8 bases; bases outside gene matches: 10. CDR3 length equals 16 residues. Sequenced material: PBMCs from the stem cell graft donor, taken from the stem cell graft. The rearrangement joins TRBV12-3 or TRBV12-4 to TRBJ2-1, with 11 bases matching TRBD2. The receptor comes from a human donor who donated a stem cell graft to a child with inherited bone marrow failure. The CDR3, as DNA: TGTGCCAGCAGTTCCCCGGGTAGCGGGAGGGTTGATGAGCAGTTCTTC. It is translated as CASSSPGSGRVDEQFF.